This T cell receptor beta chain was retrieved from a study of blood T cell repertoires in COVID-19. Study at large: The analysed material was cDNA or gDNA that came from T cells, B-cell-depleted T cells, or PBMCs.

This CDR3 is 15 amino acids long. CDR1 and CDR2 (germline): MNHEY, SVGAGI. Deletions cut 0 bases from V and 8 bases from J, with 13 bases between. Assay used: immunoSEQ multiplex PCR; TCRdb lists only in-frame clones, some missing. The data hold about 200,000 clones, with roughly 85% observed a single time. Sequenced sample: peripheral blood. This TCR came from a woman of 80 years or more with acute or convalescent COVID-19. The chain is built from TRBV6-5 and TRBJ1-4; tentative D call: TRBD1 (6 bases). The CDR3 DNA reads TGTGCCAGCAGTTACTCGACAGGACCGGAGGAAAAACTGTTTTTT. Its protein product is CASSYSTGPEEKLFF.